These T cell receptor beta chains were read from a single sample in a study of T cell responses to AZD1222 COVID-19 vaccine. Profiling relied on immunoSEQ multiplex PCR, and the TCRdb table lists in-frame clones only, not all of them. The sample consists of tens of thousands of clones, almost 80% of them appearing once. The material sequenced was peripheral blood, taken on day 0 of AZD1222 vaccination. The receptors here all came from an adult in good health. Each CDR3 is given with its conserved first and last residue. D genes are given only for firm matches. The size field is filled for only some rows; it gives once, few, many or a size class.

d_call: TRBD2; v_call: TRBV19; clone_size: -; j_call: TRBJ2-5; cdr3_nt: TGTGCCAGTAGCAGGACTAGCGGGAGTGTGGAGACCCAGTACTTC; cdr3_aa: CASSRTSGSVETQYF
d_call: -; v_call: TRBV9; clone_size: -; j_call: TRBJ2-3; cdr3_nt: TGTGCCAGCAGCGTCTCCCGGGATCGAGTCGGCACAGATACGCAGTATTTT; cdr3_aa: CASSVSRDRVGTDTQYF
d_call: -; v_call: TRBV7-8; clone_size: -; j_call: TRBJ2-7; cdr3_nt: TGTGCCAGCAGCTTCCGGGATTGGGCCTACGAGCAGTACTTC; cdr3_aa: CASSFRDWAYEQYF
d_call: -; v_call: TRBV18; clone_size: -; j_call: TRBJ2-6; cdr3_nt: TGTGCCAGCTCACCAAATTCCCCAGCGGGCATTGGGGCCAACGTCCTGACTTTC; cdr3_aa: CASSPNSPAGIGANVLTF
d_call: -; v_call: TRBV2; clone_size: -; j_call: TRBJ2-1; cdr3_nt: TGTGCCACGGAGGACTGGACTGCCTACAATGAGCAGTTCTTC; cdr3_aa: CATEDWTAYNEQFF
d_call: TRBD1; v_call: TRBV19; clone_size: -; j_call: TRBJ1-1; cdr3_nt: TGTGCCAGTAGCGACAGGGCTGTGAACACTGAAGCTTTCTTT; cdr3_aa: CASSDRAVNTEAFF
d_call: TRBD2; v_call: TRBV2; clone_size: once; j_call: TRBJ2-1; cdr3_nt: TGTGCCAGCAGTGAATCCCCAGCGGGAGTCCGGAATGAGCAGTTCTTC; cdr3_aa: CASSESPAGVRNEQFF
d_call: -; v_call: TRBV5-8; clone_size: -; j_call: TRBJ1-2; cdr3_nt: TGTGCCAGCAGCTCGATCATCGACAGGAACGCTAACTATGGCTACACCTTC; cdr3_aa: CASSSIIDRNANYGYTF
d_call: -; v_call: TRBV5-1; clone_size: few; j_call: TRBJ2-5; cdr3_nt: TGCGCCAGCAGCCAAGGACCATCCCCCCCAGAGACCCAGTACTTC; cdr3_aa: CASSQGPSPPETQYF
d_call: TRBD1; v_call: TRBV10-1; clone_size: few; j_call: TRBJ1-2; cdr3_nt: TGCGCCAGCGGAGACAGGGCGTATGGCTACACCTTC; cdr3_aa: CASGDRAYGYTF
d_call: -; v_call: TRBV28; clone_size: -; j_call: TRBJ2-1; cdr3_nt: TGTGCCAGCAGTTTTAAAGGGGTTGAGCAGTTCTTC; cdr3_aa: CASSFKGVEQFF
d_call: -; v_call: TRBV19; clone_size: -; j_call: TRBJ1-1; cdr3_nt: TGTGCCAGTAGCCCCGGGACACCGGACACCGAAGCTTTCTTT; cdr3_aa: CASSPGTPDTEAFF
d_call: -; v_call: TRBV4-1; clone_size: -; j_call: TRBJ1-2; cdr3_nt: TGCGCCAGCAGCTTCAGGGATCCGGGCTATGGCTACACCTTC; cdr3_aa: CASSFRDPGYGYTF
d_call: TRBD2; v_call: TRBV18; clone_size: -; j_call: TRBJ2-3; cdr3_nt: TGTGCCAGCTCACCCTCCCGGGACTATGCCACAGATACGCAGTATTTT; cdr3_aa: CASSPSRDYATDTQYF
d_call: -; v_call: TRBV7-9; clone_size: -; j_call: TRBJ1-4; cdr3_nt: TGTGCCAGCAGCCCCGGGACGTCAAGGGATGAAAAACTGTTTTTT; cdr3_aa: CASSPGTSRDEKLFF
d_call: -; v_call: TRBV5-1; clone_size: -; j_call: TRBJ2-3; cdr3_nt: TGCGCCAGCAGCTTCTCCGCTAGCGCTAGCACAGATACGCAGTATTTT; cdr3_aa: CASSFSASASTDTQYF
d_call: -; v_call: TRBV9; clone_size: -; j_call: TRBJ1-1; cdr3_nt: TGTGCCAGCAGCGTAGAGTCTAGGGGGGGCGCAGGTGACACTGAAGCTTTCTTT; cdr3_aa: CASSVESRGGAGDTEAFF
d_call: -; v_call: TRBV12-3/TRBV12-4; clone_size: -; j_call: TRBJ2-7; cdr3_nt: TGTGCCAGCAGCCCACTTACGGGCTACGAGCAGTACTTC; cdr3_aa: CASSPLTGYEQYF
d_call: -; v_call: TRBV7-2; clone_size: few; j_call: TRBJ2-7; cdr3_nt: TGTGCCAGCAGCCAGACCCGGGACATCTTAGACGAGCAGTACTTC; cdr3_aa: CASSQTRDILDEQYF
d_call: -; v_call: TRBV24-1; clone_size: -; j_call: TRBJ2-3; cdr3_nt: TGTGCCACCAGTGCCCCAACTACAGATACGCAGTATTTT; cdr3_aa: CATSAPTTDTQYF
d_call: -; v_call: TRBV10-3; clone_size: -; j_call: TRBJ1-5; cdr3_nt: TGTGCCATCAGTGAGTCTGCAGCTAACCCTAGTCAGCCCCAGCATTTT; cdr3_aa: CAISESAANPSQPQHF
d_call: TRBD2; v_call: TRBV10-1; clone_size: -; j_call: TRBJ2-2; cdr3_nt: TGCGCCAGCAGTGAGCCTTACGGGAGCCGGGAGGGCCGAACCGGGGAGCTGTTTTTT; cdr3_aa: CASSEPYGSREGRTGELFF
d_call: TRBD2; v_call: TRBV6-2/TRBV6-3; clone_size: few; j_call: TRBJ2-5; cdr3_nt: TGTGCCAGCAGTTCCTCCGGGACTAGGGGGGAGACCCAGTACTTC; cdr3_aa: CASSSSGTRGETQYF
d_call: -; v_call: TRBV4-1; clone_size: -; j_call: TRBJ2-1; cdr3_nt: TGCGCCAGCAGCCAAGATGGACGGAACTCCTACAATGAGCAGTTCTTC; cdr3_aa: CASSQDGRNSYNEQFF
d_call: TRBD1; v_call: TRBV7-6; clone_size: -; j_call: TRBJ1-1; cdr3_nt: TGTGCCAGCAGCCCCCGGACAGGGGTAGGTACTGAAGCTTTCTTT; cdr3_aa: CASSPRTGVGTEAFF
d_call: TRBD2; v_call: TRBV7-6; clone_size: few; j_call: TRBJ2-7; cdr3_nt: TGTGCCAGCAGCCCAGCGGGAGGGCTTTACGAGCAGTACTTC; cdr3_aa: CASSPAGGLYEQYF
d_call: -; v_call: TRBV28; clone_size: -; j_call: TRBJ2-3; cdr3_nt: TGTGCCAGCGGGTCGGGGGGCAGGTCAGATACGCAGTATTTT; cdr3_aa: CASGSGGRSDTQYF
d_call: TRBD2; v_call: TRBV16; clone_size: few; j_call: TRBJ2-7; cdr3_nt: TGTGCCAGCAGCCTCTCGATGATTAGCGGGAGGAACTACGAGCAGTACTTC; cdr3_aa: CASSLSMISGRNYEQYF
d_call: -; v_call: TRBV6-5; clone_size: once; j_call: TRBJ1-2; cdr3_nt: TGTGCCAGCAGTTACGACAGCAACTATGGCTACACCTTC; cdr3_aa: CASSYDSNYGYTF
d_call: -; v_call: TRBV19; clone_size: -; j_call: TRBJ2-5; cdr3_nt: TGTGCCAGTAAGTCCGGACAGAATAAAGAGACCCAGTACTTC; cdr3_aa: CASKSGQNKETQYF
d_call: -; v_call: TRBV6-5; clone_size: -; j_call: TRBJ2-6; cdr3_nt: TGTGCCAGCAGCCCATCCTCTGGGGCCAACGTCCTGACTTTC; cdr3_aa: CASSPSSGANVLTF
d_call: -; v_call: TRBV6-4; clone_size: few; j_call: TRBJ2-1; cdr3_nt: TGTGCCAGCAGTGAGTCGCGGTACAATGAGCAGTTCTTC; cdr3_aa: CASSESRYNEQFF
d_call: -; v_call: TRBV30; clone_size: once; j_call: TRBJ2-7; cdr3_nt: TGTGCCTGGAGTGTACACAACTACCCGGCCTACGAGCAGTACTTC; cdr3_aa: CAWSVHNYPAYEQYF
d_call: TRBD2; v_call: TRBV6-2/TRBV6-3; clone_size: -; j_call: TRBJ2-5; cdr3_nt: TGTGCCAGCAGCTCTTACGGGGGGAAAGAGGAGACCCAGTACTTC; cdr3_aa: CASSSYGGKEETQYF
d_call: -; v_call: TRBV19; clone_size: -; j_call: TRBJ2-3; cdr3_nt: TGTGCCAGTAGTCGGGCCCGCACAGATACGCAGTATTTT; cdr3_aa: CASSRARTDTQYF
d_call: -; v_call: TRBV2; clone_size: few; j_call: TRBJ1-1; cdr3_nt: TGTGCCAGCATTCTTCCGATAGGCTCCACTGAAGCTTTCTTT; cdr3_aa: CASILPIGSTEAFF
d_call: -; v_call: TRBV11-2; clone_size: -; j_call: TRBJ2-7; cdr3_nt: TGTGCCAGCAGCCGCACCCCCTACGAGCAGTACTTC; cdr3_aa: CASSRTPYEQYF
d_call: TRBD2; v_call: TRBV19; clone_size: -; j_call: TRBJ2-1; cdr3_nt: TGTGCCAGTAGTCCGTCTAGCGGGAGGTATAGGGAGCAGTTCTTC; cdr3_aa: CASSPSSGRYREQFF
d_call: -; v_call: TRBV10-2; clone_size: once; j_call: TRBJ1-2; cdr3_nt: TGCGCCAGCAGTGAAGGGCGTGGTTATGGCTACACCTTC; cdr3_aa: CASSEGRGYGYTF
d_call: TRBD1; v_call: TRBV7-2; clone_size: -; j_call: TRBJ1-2; cdr3_nt: TGTGCCAGCAGCTTTGACAGGGGCGCCCCACTGACCTTC; cdr3_aa: CASSFDRGAPLTF
d_call: -; v_call: TRBV30; clone_size: -; j_call: TRBJ1-2; cdr3_nt: TGTGCCTCCCCCGGGGGGCTGGACTATGGCTACACCTTC; cdr3_aa: CASPGGLDYGYTF